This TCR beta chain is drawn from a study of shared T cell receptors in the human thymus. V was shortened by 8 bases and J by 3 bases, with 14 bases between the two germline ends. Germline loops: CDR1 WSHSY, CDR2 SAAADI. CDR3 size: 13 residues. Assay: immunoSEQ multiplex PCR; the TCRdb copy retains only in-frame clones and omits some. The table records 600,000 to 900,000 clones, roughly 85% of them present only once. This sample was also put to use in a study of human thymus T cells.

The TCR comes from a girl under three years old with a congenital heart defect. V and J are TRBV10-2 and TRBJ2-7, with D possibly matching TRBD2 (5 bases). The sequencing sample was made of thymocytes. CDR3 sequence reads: CASSDGNIYEQYF. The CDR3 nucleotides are TGCGCCAGCTCGGACGGGAACATCTACGAGCAGTACTTC.